Ten or more counts support the clone carrying this TCR beta chain. The data originate from a study of kidney transplant recipient with SARS-CoV-2 infection. V was trimmed by 8 bases and J by 2 bases, leaving 10 bases between them. The germline V gene has CDR1 SNHLY and CDR2 FYNNEI. This CDR3 has 13 amino acids. Via MiXCR, TCRdb re-called the reads, giving one row per CDR3 protein. Of 200,000 to 300,000 distinct CDR3 sequences in the sample, 29% are singletons; the top ten hold nearly 7.5%. Sample: a blood sample, taken at baseline and on day 111 from a kidney transplant recipient. The V gene is TRBV2, the J gene TRBJ1-5, with no clear D. The TCR comes from a young adult male patient who had COVID-19 and was a kidney transplant recipient. The graft donor may account for some of the T cells. CDR3 residues: CASVGDGNQPQHF. As DNA, the CDR3 is TGTGCCAGCGTCGGGGATGGCAATCAGCCCCAGCATTTT.